The 25 T cell receptor beta chains below were found in one sample sequenced in a study of blood T cells in healthy people across ages. Alongside a J-beta primer mix, a sample-barcoded 5' primer served in a second PCR lasting roughly 7 to 11 cycles. TCRdb passed the 5' RACE reads through MiXCR, listing each CDR3 protein once. Among more than 1,000,000 distinct CDR3 sequences, almost 25% were seen once, and the ten largest hold approximately 0.75%. This same sample was also taken into another study, of T cells of mothers and their children.

Input material: blood. These receptors were taken from a girl aged 2 to 10 in good health.

The rearrangement links TRBV5-1 to TRBJ1-1; no definite D call. CDR1 is SGHRS, CDR2 YFSETQ, per germline. The V end lost 1 base, the J end lost 5 bases, and 21 bases lay between the germline ends. The CDR3 loop spans 17 amino acids. The CDR3 protein is CASSLSAMPGRSTEAFF. In DNA, the CDR3 is TGCGCCAGCAGCTTGTCCGCTATGCCTGGTAGGTCTACTGAAGCTTTCTTT.

The genes are TRBV6-1 and TRBJ1-1; D possibly corresponds to TRBD1 (6 bases). Germline CDR1 is MNHNS and CDR2 is SASEGT. The V gene lost 7 bases and the J gene lost 10 bases, with 19 bases spanning the gap. The CDR3 totals 13 residues. The CDR3 region has the DNA TGTGCCAGCATCGACGTAGGGGGTCGCCGAGCTTTCTTT. This translates into CASIDVGGRRAFF.

This clonotype appeared a few times. The CDR3 here is CASSRVRGSEGMNTEAFF. The CDR3 DNA reads TGCGCCAGCAGCCGGGTGCGAGGAAGTGAAGGGATGAACACTGAAGCTTTCTTT. The rearrangement joins TRBV5-1 to TRBJ1-1; D is uncertain. Trimming took off 4 bases at V and 0 bases at J, with 22 bases between the two ends. The germline gives CDR1 SGHRS, CDR2 YFSETQ. The CDR3 consists of 18 residues.

V and J are TRBV12-3 or TRBV12-4 and TRBJ2-5, with D perhaps TRBD1 or TRBD2 (6 bases each). Deletions cut 7 bases from V and 3 bases from J, with 12 bases between. The CDR3 extends over 13 amino acids. The CDR3 loop is CASKGEEEETQYF. Here the CDR3 DNA reads TGTGCCAGCAAGGGGGAGGAGGAAGAGACCCAGTACTTC.

This clonotype has just a few counts. This chain uses TRBV20-1 with TRBJ1-1, with 11 bases identical to TRBD1. Germline CDR1 DFQATT, CDR2 SNEGSKA (reference sequence). There are 16 residues in the CDR3. The V and J ends lost 1 base and 4 bases, in that order; junction bases with no gene match: 8. The DNA for the CDR3 is TGCAGTGCTAGAGCTAGGGACAGGGGGTATTTCACTGAAGCTTTCTTT. Residues: CSARARDRGYFTEAFF.

This clonotype appeared a few times. The V gene is TRBV20-1, the J gene TRBJ1-3; D unclear. V was trimmed by 3 bases and J by 2 bases, leaving 14 bases between them. CDR1 and CDR2 from the germline V gene are DFQATT and SNEGSKA (reference sequence). The CDR3 contains 15 residues. In DNA form, the CDR3 reads TGCAGTGCTAGGGATGGCAGGCATACTGGAAACACCATATATTTT. This sequence encodes CSARDGRHTGNTIYF.

Only a few counts were recorded for this clonotype. The chain couples TRBV6-2 or TRBV6-3 to TRBJ2-5; D is possibly TRBD1 (7 bases). The germline V gene has CDR1 MNHEY and CDR2 SVGEGT. Trimming took 6 bases from V and 2 from J, leaving 16 bases between them. The CDR3 is 15 residues long. CDR3 sequence: CASRRGTAPQETQYF. Written as DNA, the CDR3 is TGTGCCAGCAGACGGGGGACAGCTCCGCAAGAGACCCAGTACTTC.

This clonotype showed up just a few times. This chain joins TRBV11-2 and TRBJ2-5, with TRBD1 matching over 10 bases. Near its end, the DNA agrees better with TRBJ2-1, so the J call may be wrong. Germline CDR1 SGHAT, CDR2 FQNNGV. This CDR3 region has 19 residues. This chain's CDR3 is CASSLPYRDRGDSENEQFF. CDR3 coding DNA: TGTGCCAGCAGCTTACCCTACCGGGACAGGGGCGACTCTGAAAATGAGCAGTTCTTC.

This chain links TRBV7-9 with TRBJ2-1; D unclear. Germline CDR1 SEHNR, CDR2 FQNEAQ (reference sequence). The V gene lost 5 bases and the J gene lost 5 bases, with 19 bases spanning the gap. CDR3 length: 16 residues. CDR3 DNA: TGTGCCAGCAGCCGATCCCTAGGGCAAAACAACAATGAGCAGTTCTTC. Encoded protein: CASSRSLGQNNNEQFF.

J is TRBJ2-4 and V is TRBV25-1, with D perhaps matching TRBD2 (5 bases). V gave up 6 bases and J gave up 0 bases, with 15 bases separating them. This CDR3 is 16 amino acids long. The germline V gene encodes CDR1 MGHDK and CDR2 SYGVNS. Here the CDR3 reads CASSSSGMLAKNIQYF. CDR3 in DNA: TGTGCCAGCAGCTCTTCCGGGATGTTAGCCAAAAACATTCAGTACTTC. Full variable domain (outside the CDR3, taken from reference TRBV25-1 and TRBJ2-4): EADIYQTPRYLVIGTGKKITLECSQTMGHDKMYWYQQDPGMELHLIHYSYGVNSTEKGDLSSESTVSRIRTEHFPLTLESARPSHTSQYLCASSSSGMLAKNIQYFGAGTRLSVL.

This clonotype has more than one count but fewer than ten. The chain employs TRBV6-6 and TRBJ2-5, with TRBD1 identical over 9 bases. CDR3 length: 14 residues. Trimming removed 8 bases from V and 5 bases from J; junction bases left unmatched: 9. Per germline, CDR1 MNHNY and CDR2 SVGAGI (reference sequence). Here the CDR3 DNA reads TGTGCCAGCTCACAGGGGGCAATGGCGGAGACCCAGTACTTC. Its protein product is CASSQGAMAETQYF.

This clonotype was counted only a few times. The chain recombines TRBV29-1 with TRBJ2-1; 9 bases fit TRBD2. This CDR3 comprises 16 residues. Trimming removed 0 bases from V and 4 bases from J; junction bases left unmatched: 7. CDR1 and CDR2 (germline): SQVTM, ANQGSEA. CDR3 nucleotide sequence: TGCAGCGTTGAAGACCCTAGCGGGACATTTTACAATGAGCAGTTCTTC. Translating gives CSVEDPSGTFYNEQFF.

This CDR3 reads CASSTPTGYGYTF. The DNA of the CDR3 is TGTGCCAGTAGTACCCCGACAGGGTATGGCTACACCTTC. The chain joins TRBV19 to TRBJ1-2; 7 nucleotides line up with TRBD1. The CDR3 sequence is 13 residues long. Germline V gene sequence: CDR1 LNHDA, CDR2 SQIVND (reference sequence). V shed 4 bases and J 5 bases; nucleotides not matched to a gene: 4. Together with reference TRBV19 and TRBJ1-2, the CDR3 gives the full variable domain: DGGITQSPKYLFRKEGQNVTLSCEQNLNHDAMYWYRQDPGQGLRLIYYSQIVNDFQKGDIAEGYSVSREKKESFPLTVTSAQKNPTAFYLCASSTPTGYGYTFGSGTRLTVV.

The chain links TRBV7-2 to TRBJ1-4; maybe TRBD1 (5 bases). CDR3 length: 17 amino acids. Trimming took off 1 base at V and 0 bases at J, with 12 bases between the two ends. Germline lookup yields CDR1 SGHTA and CDR2 FQGNSA. CDR3 nucleotide sequence: TGTGCCAGCAGCTTAGAATCGGGGCGTGCAACTAATGAAAAACTGTTTTTT. This encodes CASSLESGRATNEKLFF.

This clonotype has a handful of counts. V gene TRBV3-1 combines with J gene TRBJ2-5; 7 nucleotides agree with TRBD1. With V trimmed by 4 bases and J by 7 bases, 9 bases remained unmatched. This CDR3 has 14 amino acids. The germline gives CDR1 LGHDT, CDR2 YNNKEL (reference sequence). The CDR3 coding sequence is TGTGCCAGCAGCCCCGGGACAGTGAGGGCGACCCAGTACTTC. This translates into CASSPGTVRATQYF.

The CDR3 DNA is TGCAGCGTTGGGGCGCCGGGGGACACTGAAGCTTTCTTT. Encoded protein: CSVGAPGDTEAFF. The chain links TRBV29-1 to TRBJ1-1, with D maybe TRBD1 (5 bases). The CDR3 spans 13 residues. With 4 bases removed from V and 3 bases from J, the gap between germline ends came to 12 bases. Per the germline V gene, CDR1 is SQVTM and CDR2 is ANQGSEA.

This clonotype was recorded only once. V is TRBV2 and J is TRBJ2-5; either TRBD1 or TRBD2 may supply D (6 bases each). CDR1 is SNHLY and CDR2 is FYNNEI in the germline V gene. The CDR3 covers 14 residues. V dropped 7 bases and J dropped 4 bases, with 16 bases sitting between them. The CDR3, as DNA: TGTGCCAGCAACTCCTATGAGGGGGGAGAGACCCAGTACTTC. This translates into CASNSYEGGETQYF.

In this sample, this clonotype turned up a few times. The CDR3 DNA follows: TGTGCCAGCCGATCAGGGGGGGGCTCCTACAATGAGCAGTTCTTC. Amino acids: CASRSGGGSYNEQFF. This chain joins TRBV28 and TRBJ2-1; D is possibly TRBD1 or TRBD2 (7 bases each). Germline CDR1 and CDR2: MDHEN and SYDVKM. The CDR3 spans 15 residues. The germline V and J ends were trimmed by 8 bases and 0 bases, with 14 bases remaining between them.

The chain is built from TRBV3-1 and TRBJ1-6; D might be TRBD1 (5 bases). V was clipped by 0 bases and J by 13 bases, with 13 bases between them. The length of the CDR3 is 14 residues. Per the germline V gene, CDR1 is LGHDT and CDR2 is YNNKEL (reference sequence). This chain's CDR3 is CASSQDRGMAPLHF. CDR3 DNA sequence: TGTGCCAGCAGCCAAGATCGGGGGATGGCCCCCCTCCACTTT.

This clonotype came up a few times. The rearrangement uses TRBV10-3 and TRBJ1-5; D is ambiguous. Between the trimmed V and J ends, which lost 8 bases and 6 bases, there was a span of 17 bases. This CDR3 spans 14 amino acids. Germline V gene sequence: CDR1 ENHRY, CDR2 SYGVKD. CDR3 residues: CAISGDLVLQPQHF. The CDR3 DNA reads as TGTGCCATCTCCGGCGACTTGGTCCTTCAGCCCCAGCATTTT.

This clonotype has a handful of counts. This chain uses TRBV12-3 or TRBV12-4 with TRBJ1-2; 7 bases match TRBD1. The trim removed 5 bases at V and 4 bases at J, leaving 4 bases unmatched. This CDR3 region has 13 residues. The CDR3 bases are TGTGCCAGCAGTGTCGGGACAGTCTATGGCTACACCTTC. The encoded protein is CASSVGTVYGYTF.

The chain uses TRBV14 and TRBJ2-5; a possible D gene is TRBD1 (6 bases). TRBJ2-7 explains the end of the DNA better; the J call may be wrong. This CDR3 is built from 16 residues. CDR1 and CDR2 (germline): SGHDN, FVKESK. Written as DNA, the CDR3 is TGTGCCAGCAGCCAGACCGACAGGCTTCAGTTGGACGAGCAGTACTTC. Its protein is CASSQTDRLQLDEQYF.

The chain has TRBV5-1 and TRBJ2-7, with TRBD2 matching over 7 bases. The CDR3 consists of 15 residues. V gave up 6 bases and J gave up 2 bases; unmatched junction bases: 11. Looked up from germline, CDR1 is SGHRS and CDR2 is YFSETQ. CDR3 nucleotide sequence: TGCGCCAGCAAAACAAGAGCGGGGATCGCCTACGAGCAGTACTTC. Translation gives CASKTRAGIAYEQYF.

The chain links TRBV15 to TRBJ2-2, with 12 positions matching TRBD1. The germline CDR1 and CDR2 sequences are LNHNV and YYDKDF (reference sequence). The CDR3 has 15 residues. Trimming at V came to 5 bases and at J to 5 bases, leaving 3 bases not matched to a gene. The CDR3 DNA is TGTGCCACCAGCGGGACAGGGGGCTGGACCGGGGAGCTGTTTTTT. The encoded protein is CATSGTGGWTGELFF.

The chain couples TRBV20-1 to TRBJ2-5; D remains unclear. Per germline, CDR1 DFQATT and CDR2 SNEGSKA (reference sequence). The CDR3 spans 13 residues. V lost 6 bases, J lost 4 bases, and 15 bases lay in between. The CDR3 reads CSARDWVVETQYF. In DNA form, the CDR3 reads TGCAGTGCGCGTGACTGGGTGGTAGAGACCCAGTACTTC.